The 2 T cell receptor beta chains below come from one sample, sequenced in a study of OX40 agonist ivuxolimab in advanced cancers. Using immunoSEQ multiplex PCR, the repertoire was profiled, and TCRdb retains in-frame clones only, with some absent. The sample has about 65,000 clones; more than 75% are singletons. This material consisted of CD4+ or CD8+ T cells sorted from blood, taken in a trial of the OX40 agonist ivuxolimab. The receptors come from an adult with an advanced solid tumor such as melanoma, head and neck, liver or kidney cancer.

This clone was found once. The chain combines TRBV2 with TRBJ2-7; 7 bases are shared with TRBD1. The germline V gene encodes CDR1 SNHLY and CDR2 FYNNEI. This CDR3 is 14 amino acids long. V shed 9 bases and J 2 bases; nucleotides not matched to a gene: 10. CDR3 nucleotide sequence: TGTGCCAGTACTCTGACAGGGATGGCCTACGAGCAGTACTTC. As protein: CASTLTGMAYEQYF.

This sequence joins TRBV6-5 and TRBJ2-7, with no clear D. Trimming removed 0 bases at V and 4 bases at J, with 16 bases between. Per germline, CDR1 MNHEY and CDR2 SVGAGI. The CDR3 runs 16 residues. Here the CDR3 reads CASSYSRRLAHYEQYF. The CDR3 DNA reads TGTGCCAGCAGTTACTCGAGGCGTCTCGCTCATTACGAGCAGTACTTC.